This T cell receptor beta chain was recorded in a study of T cells in Graves' hyperthyroidism and ophthalmopathy. Amplification of TCR beta CDR3 regions was performed using RNA transcripts as template. HTBI primers were the set used in a first-round RT-PCR of the TCR CDR3. MiXCR, run by TCRdb on the multiplex PCR reads, gives a single entry per CDR3 protein. The sample records around 400,000 distinct CDR3 sequences, around a sixth being singletons. Study observations and caveats: Ophthalmopathy, as predicted by the model, came a median around 6.7 months after the prediction.

When hyperthyroidism was first diagnosed, the blood sample was taken, preceding any ophthalmopathy symptoms. Losses at the gene ends were 5 bases for V and 6 bases for J; bases not matched to a gene: 10. The CDR3 runs to 15 residues. The germline CDR1 and CDR2 sequences are MDHEN and SYDVKM. This clonotype has at least ten counts. The antigen is not known. Material for sequencing was blood. The genes are TRBV28 and TRBJ2-1, with 7 bases aligning to TRBD1. The origin of this receptor is a woman between 18 and 29 years old with Graves' hyperthyroidism that later progressed to Graves' ophthalmopathy. The DNA of the CDR3 is TGTGCCAGCAGTCCGACAGGGCCTTCACGCAATGAGCAGTTCTTC. Protein sequence: CASSPTGPSRNEQFF.